Below, one T cell receptor beta chain is given with its context. CDR3 size: 13 residues. The trim removed 6 bases at V and 4 bases at J, leaving 5 bases unmatched. Looked up from germline, CDR1 is MNHEY and CDR2 is SVGAGI. Original data processing: Nucleated cell counts were estimated from reference gene primer amplification. Measured with immunoSEQ multiplex PCR; TCRdb has only the in-frame clones, and not every one. The V and J calls and the clone size are those of that table, but D and trimming were determined from the DNA. The table lists 70,000 to 95,000 clones, around four fifths of them singletons. The sample belongs to a study of blood T cell repertoires in COVID-19. Study information: COVID-19 samples, acute and convalescent, were from the United States, Italy and Spain. PBMCs, B-cell-depleted T cells, or T cells were the source of the cDNA or gDNA that made up the material.

This TCR came from a woman aged 70-85 years with active or convalescent COVID-19. This rearrangement joins TRBV6-5 to TRBJ2-7, with 8 bases that match TRBD2. Specimen: peripheral blood. CDR3 in DNA: TGTGCCAGCAGGTTAGCGGGGACGTACGAGCAGTACTTC. Translation: CASRLAGTYEQYF.